This T cell receptor beta chain was documented in a study of control samples from healthy donors and cancer patients. The CDR3 is made up of 15 amino acids. The germline gives CDR1 LNHDA, CDR2 SQIVND (reference sequence). Trimming took off 1 base at V and 2 bases at J, with 9 bases between the two ends. Assay used: immunoSEQ multiplex PCR; TCRdb lists only in-frame clones, some missing. The sample contains about 130,000 clones, roughly 94% of which appear only once. The chain uses TRBV19 and TRBJ1-5; D not certain. Specimen: PBMCs. The TCR comes from a man aged 55 to 70 with colorectal cancer. The CDR3 region is CASSIASYGNQPQHF. The CDR3 region has the DNA TGTGCCAGTAGTATAGCCAGTTATGGCAATCAGCCCCAGCATTTT.